The source of this TCR beta chain is a study of identical twins. Study findings and constraints: Beta clonotypes that were abundant in cord blood contained fewer insertions, a pattern absent from memory repertoires. Out-of-frame alpha sequences common to twins were enriched for low generation probability. Conclusions were based on cross-sectional statistical analysis, without following the same donors.

As concerns this clonotype: Its antigen is not known.

Unique molecular identifiers were in the cDNA, with template-switch universal primer binding. TCRdb recomputed calls from the 5' RACE reads with MiXCR, one row per CDR3 protein. The table records 450,000 or so distinct CDR3 sequences, 14% of them present only once. Germline CDR1 is SEHNR and CDR2 is FQNEAQ (reference sequence). The CDR3 spans 16 residues. V shed 1 base and J 6 bases; nucleotides not matched to a gene: 9. The same data also went into a second study, on yellow fever vaccine responses in identical twins.

The V gene is TRBV7-9, the J gene TRBJ2-1; 7 bases map to TRBD1. Sequenced sample: CD4+ T cells sorted from blood. The receptor was isolated from a woman under 30 in good health. The CDR3 coding sequence is TGTGCCAGCAGCTTAGGACAGGGAGTGACGGGCAATGAGCAGTTCTTC. As protein: CASSLGQGVTGNEQFF.